The 20 T cell receptor beta chains presented below share a single source sample, sequenced in a study of cytomegalovirus exposure and HLA in healthy donors. It was with 60 Vbeta and 13 Jbeta primers that the PCR ran. Profiled with immunoSEQ multiplex PCR; TCRdb holds only in-frame clones, not every one. The repertoire has approximately 210,000 clones, 65% to 85% of them found once; the top ten carry 1.5% to 2%. Sequences were obtained from PBMCs. The receptors come from a man aged 18 to 35 in good health and CMV-seronegative.

The CDR3 loop is CAGTSGRGYEQFF. The CDR3 nucleotides read TGTGCCGGGACTAGCGGGAGGGGGTATGAGCAGTTCTTC. The chain links TRBV6-1 to TRBJ2-1, with TRBD2 matching 16 bases. CDR3 size: 13 residues. V trimming: 11 bases; J trimming: 8 bases; junction bases outside the gene matches: 3. The germline V gene has CDR1 MNHNS and CDR2 SASEGT.

CDR3: CASSLAPDEQYF. The DNA of the CDR3 is TGTGCCAGCAGCTTAGCACCGGACGAGCAGTACTTC. The chain recombines TRBV11-2 with TRBJ2-7, with unresolved D. This CDR3 is built from 12 residues. Germline V gives CDR1 SGHAT, CDR2 FQNNGV. Trimming took 1 base from V and 5 from J, leaving 6 bases between them.

The genes are TRBV4-3 and TRBJ1-1; TRBD1 matches 9 bases. The junction had 4 bases not matched to a gene; V was cut back by 5 bases and J by 6 bases. CDR1 and CDR2 from the germline V gene are LGHNA and YSLEER. This CDR3 has 13 residues. The CDR3 loop is CASSGQGIAEAFF. DNA of the CDR3: TGCGCCAGCAGCGGACAGGGGATCGCTGAAGCTTTCTTT.

This clone was recorded only once. This sequence joins TRBV13 and TRBJ1-1; 9 bases line up with TRBD1. There are 13 residues in the CDR3. Germline lookup yields CDR1 PRHDT and CDR2 FYEKMQ (reference sequence). The V and J ends lost 4 bases and 7 bases, in that order; junction bases with no gene match: 4. The CDR3 reads CASSSGTGNEAFF. The CDR3 bases are TGTGCCAGCAGCTCCGGGACAGGGAATGAAGCTTTCTTT.

This chain links TRBV29-1 with TRBJ1-1; TRBD1 agrees at 7 bases. The V and J ends lost 6 bases and 2 bases, in that order; junction bases with no gene match: 6. Germline V CDR1 and CDR2: SQVTM, ANQGSEA. The CDR3 runs 13 residues. DNA for the CDR3: TGCAGCGTAGACAGGGCGGGAAACACTGAAGCTTTCTTT. Translating it yields CSVDRAGNTEAFF. Drawing the rest from reference TRBV29-1 and TRBJ1-1, the complete variable domain is SAVISQKPSRDICQRGTSLTIQCQVDSQVTMMFWYRQQPGQSLTLIATANQGSEATYESGFVIDKFPISRPNLTFSTLTVSNMSPEDSSIYLCSVDRAGNTEAFFGQGTRLTVV.

This chain connects TRBV28 to TRBJ1-5; 8 bases map to TRBD1. CDR1 is MDHEN, CDR2 SYDVKM, per germline. V was clipped by 4 bases and J by 5 bases; unmatched bases: 7. The length of the CDR3 is 15 residues. CDR3 bases: TGTGCCAGCAGTTCGCCGGACAGGGACCATCAGCCCCAGCATTTT. Protein: CASSSPDRDHQPQHF.

V usage is TRBV5-1 and J usage is TRBJ1-6; D not resolved. Deletions cut 0 bases from V and 7 bases from J, with 11 bases between. Germline lookup yields CDR1 SGHRS and CDR2 YFSETQ. This CDR3 is built from 15 residues. The CDR3 coding sequence is TGCGCCAGCAGCTTGGCTACCGGGTACAATTCACCCCTCCACTTT. It translates to CASSLATGYNSPLHF. Complete variable domain (other parts from reference TRBV5-1 and TRBJ1-6): KAGVTQTPRYLIKTRGQQVTLSCSPISGHRSVSWYQQTPGQGLQFLFEYFSETQRNKGNFPGRFSGRQFSNSRSEMNVSTLELGDSALYLCASSLATGYNSPLHFGNGTRLTVT.

V is TRBV29-1 and J is TRBJ1-1; perhaps TRBD1 as D (5 bases). V shed 3 bases and J shed 0 bases, with 11 bases lying between them. The germline V gene encodes CDR1 SQVTM and CDR2 ANQGSEA. The CDR3 is 14 residues long. The CDR3 loop reads CSVELRVMNTEAFF. The CDR3 DNA sequence: TGCAGCGTTGAGCTCAGGGTAATGAACACTGAAGCTTTCTTT.

The CDR3 DNA sequence: TGTGCCATCAGTGAAACCGGACAGGGGGTTCGAACTGAAGCTTTCTTT. This encodes CAISETGQGVRTEAFF. The chain joins TRBV10-3 to TRBJ1-1, with 10 nucleotides matching TRBD1. Germline V CDR1 and CDR2: ENHRY, SYGVKD. Germline trimming cut 3 bases from V and 5 bases from J; bases unmatched to any gene: 9. The CDR3 has 16 residues.

The chain recombines TRBV19 with TRBJ1-4; perhaps TRBD1 as D (6 bases). The CDR3 is 14 residues long. Trimming took 0 bases from V and 7 from J, leaving 9 bases between them. In germline, CDR1 is LNHDA, CDR2 SQIVND (reference sequence). The CDR3 nucleotides are TGTGCCAGTAGTATAGACAGGGGCGTTGAAAAACTGTTTTTT. Amino acids: CASSIDRGVEKLFF. The complete variable domain, with remaining parts taken from reference TRBV19 and TRBJ1-4, reads DGGITQSPKYLFRKEGQNVTLSCEQNLNHDAMYWYRQDPGQGLRLIYYSQIVNDFQKGDIAEGYSVSREKKESFPLTVTSAQKNPTAFYLCASSIDRGVEKLFFGSGTQLSVL.

CDR3 coding DNA: TGTGCCAGCAGCGGAGGGGGCGCTGGGGCCAACGTCCTGACTTTC. Translation gives CASSGGGAGANVLTF. The chain combines TRBV7-3 with TRBJ2-6; a possible D gene is TRBD1 (7 bases). Looked up from germline, CDR1 is SGHTA and CDR2 is FQGTGA. This CDR3 has 15 residues. V lost 5 bases and J lost 2, with 10 bases in between. Based on the CDR3 plus reference TRBV7-3 and TRBJ2-6, the full variable domain is GAGVSQTPSNKVTEKGKYVELRCDPISGHTALYWYRQSLGQGPEFLIYFQGTGAADDSGLPNDRFFAVRPEGSVSTLKIQRTERGDSAVYLCASSGGGAGANVLTFGAGSRLTVL.

This rearrangement joins TRBV25-1 to TRBJ1-6, with D possibly TRBD1 on 6 matching bases. Between the trimmed V and J ends, which lost 0 bases and 6 bases, there was a span of 9 bases. CDR1 is MGHDK and CDR2 is SYGVNS in the germline V gene. CDR3 size: 15 residues. In DNA, the CDR3 is TGTGCCAGCAGTGAATATCAGGGGCTTAATTCACCCCTCCACTTT. Translated: CASSEYQGLNSPLHF. Looking up the rest from reference TRBV25-1 and TRBJ1-6 gives the full variable domain: EADIYQTPRYLVIGTGKKITLECSQTMGHDKMYWYQQDPGMELHLIHYSYGVNSTEKGDLSSESTVSRIRTEHFPLTLESARPSHTSQYLCASSEYQGLNSPLHFGNGTRLTVT.

The chain joins TRBV5-5 to TRBJ2-7, with 7 bases that match TRBD2. With V trimmed by 4 bases and J by 6 bases, 19 bases remained unmatched. The CDR3 runs to 17 residues. Per germline, CDR1 SGHKS and CDR2 YYEKEE (reference sequence). The CDR3: CASSRSHAPLGGGEQYF. The CDR3 bases are TGTGCCAGCAGCAGATCCCATGCGCCCTTGGGGGGGGGCGAGCAGTACTTC.

The chain joins TRBV9 to TRBJ2-3; 12 bases fit TRBD2. The J segment lost 0 bases and the V segment lost 7 bases, leaving 12 bases of the junction unmatched. Germline V gene lookup returns CDR1 SGDLS and CDR2 YYNGEE. The CDR3 has 18 residues. DNA of the CDR3: TGTGCCAGCGCCCCTAGCGGGAGGGCCGACCCCAGCACAGATACGCAGTATTTT. Its translation: CASAPSGRADPSTDTQYF.

This CDR3 is CASSQSEARGDTQYF. The CDR3 DNA follows: TGCGCCAGCAGTCAATCGGAGGCTAGGGGGGATACGCAGTATTTT. The gene calls are TRBV23-1 and TRBJ2-3; D perhaps matches TRBD1 (6 bases). TRBV23-1 is an open reading frame whose function is uncertain. Between the trimmed V and J ends, which lost 0 bases and 6 bases, there was a span of 13 bases. The CDR3 is made up of 15 amino acids.

J is TRBJ1-5 and V is TRBV29-1, with D unresolved. The CDR3 runs 12 residues. Germline assignment: CDR1 SQVTM and CDR2 ANQGSEA. V was cut by 5 bases and J by 4 bases, with 9 bases left in between. CDR3 DNA sequence: TGCAGCGTTATGACACAAAATCAGCCCCAGCATTTT. Residues: CSVMTQNQPQHF. Combining the CDR3 with reference TRBV29-1 and TRBJ1-5 gives the whole variable domain SAVISQKPSRDICQRGTSLTIQCQVDSQVTMMFWYRQQPGQSLTLIATANQGSEATYESGFVIDKFPISRPNLTFSTLTVSNMSPEDSSIYLCSVMTQNQPQHFGDGTRLSIL.

The rearrangement links TRBV4-1 to TRBJ1-1; 7 bases are a match to TRBD1. CDR1 MGHRA and CDR2 YSYEKL come from the germline V gene. The length of the CDR3 is 15 residues. The trim removed 4 bases at V and 1 base at J, leaving 6 bases unmatched. The CDR3 loop reads CASSPFRTGNTEAFF. CDR3 nucleotides: TGCGCCAGCAGCCCGTTTCGGACAGGGAACACTGAAGCTTTCTTT.

The sample holds a few counts of this clone. The CDR3 coding sequence is TGTGCCAGCAGCTCCGCCGGGACAGGGGGGGCCCATAGCAATCAGCCCCAGCATTTT. This sequence encodes CASSSAGTGGAHSNQPQHF. The chain joins TRBV7-9 to TRBJ1-5; 11 nucleotides line up with TRBD1. Germline lookup yields CDR1 SEHNR and CDR2 FQNEAQ (reference sequence). The CDR3 contains 19 residues. The trim removed 4 bases at V and 0 bases at J, leaving 11 bases unmatched.

The J gene is TRBJ2-1, the V gene TRBV4-2, with 10 bases fitting TRBD1. This CDR3 comprises 19 residues. Germline trimming cut 4 bases from V and 1 base from J; bases unmatched to any gene: 13. The germline V gene has CDR1 LGHNA and CDR2 YNFKEQ. The CDR3 protein is CASSLKGQGILRSYNEQFF. The CDR3 DNA follows: TGTGCCAGCAGCCTAAAGGGACAGGGGATTCTTAGATCCTACAATGAGCAGTTCTTC.

This clone was recorded a few times. The V and J genes are TRBV18 and TRBJ1-5, with D possibly being TRBD1 (5 bases). CDR1 is KGHSH and CDR2 is LQKENI in the germline V gene. Trimming shortened V by 3 bases and J by 0 bases, and 12 bases separated the two germline ends. This CDR3 comprises 16 residues. As DNA, the CDR3 is TGTGCCAGCTCACCGAATGCGGGACCTAGCAATCAGCCCCAGCATTTT. It yields the protein CASSPNAGPSNQPQHF. The full variable domain, completed using reference TRBV18 and TRBJ1-5, is NAGVMQNPRHLVRRRGQEARLRCSPMKGHSHVYWYRQLPEEGLKFMVYLQKENIIDESGMPKERFSAEFPKEGPSILRIQQVVRGDSAAYFCASSPNAGPSNQPQHFGDGTRLSIL.